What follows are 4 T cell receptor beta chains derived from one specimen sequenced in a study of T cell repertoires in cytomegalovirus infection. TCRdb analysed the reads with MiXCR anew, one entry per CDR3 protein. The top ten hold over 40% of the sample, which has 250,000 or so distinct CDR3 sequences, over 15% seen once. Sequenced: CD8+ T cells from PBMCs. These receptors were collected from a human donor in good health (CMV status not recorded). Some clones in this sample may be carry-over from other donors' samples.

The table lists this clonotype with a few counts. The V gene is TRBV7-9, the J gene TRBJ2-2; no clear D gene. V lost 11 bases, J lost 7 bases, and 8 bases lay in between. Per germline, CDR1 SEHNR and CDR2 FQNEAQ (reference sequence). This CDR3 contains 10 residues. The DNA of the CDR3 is TGTGCCGTCGTGATCGGGGAGCTGTTTTTT. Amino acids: CAVVIGELFF.

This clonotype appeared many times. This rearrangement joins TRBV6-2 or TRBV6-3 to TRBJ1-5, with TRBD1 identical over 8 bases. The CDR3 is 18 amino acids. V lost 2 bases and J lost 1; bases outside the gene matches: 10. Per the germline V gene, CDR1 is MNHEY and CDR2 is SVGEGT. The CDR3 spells CASSYIPTGVLSNQPQHF. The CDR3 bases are TGTGCCAGCAGTTACATCCCGACAGGGGTTCTGAGCAATCAGCCCCAGCATTTT.

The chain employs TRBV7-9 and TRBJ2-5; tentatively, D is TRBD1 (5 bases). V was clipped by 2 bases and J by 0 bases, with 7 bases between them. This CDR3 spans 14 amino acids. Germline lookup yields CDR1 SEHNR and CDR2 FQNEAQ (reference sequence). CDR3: CASSLQGYQETQYF. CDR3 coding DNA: TGTGCCAGCAGCTTACAGGGATACCAAGAGACCCAGTACTTC.

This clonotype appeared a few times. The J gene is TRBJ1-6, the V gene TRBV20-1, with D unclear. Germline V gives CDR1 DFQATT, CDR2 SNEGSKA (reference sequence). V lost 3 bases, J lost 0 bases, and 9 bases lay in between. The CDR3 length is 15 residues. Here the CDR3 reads CSASEVRSYNSPLHF. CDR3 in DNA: TGCAGTGCTAGTGAGGTCCGCTCCTATAATTCACCCCTCCACTTT.